What follows is one T cell receptor beta chain and its context. This sample was included in a study of blood T cell repertoires in COVID-19. The data were produced by immunoSEQ multiplex PCR, yet TCRdb's version contains in-frame clones alone and is incomplete. The sample holds more than 150,000 clones, less than 90% seen once. V gave up 1 base and J gave up 7 bases, with 14 bases separating them. This CDR3 region has 14 residues. Germline V gene lookup returns CDR1 SGHRS and CDR2 YFSETQ. This TCR derives from a woman between 70 and 85 years old with acute or convalescent COVID-19. The sequencing input was peripheral blood. This sequence joins TRBV5-1 and TRBJ1-1; tentative D call: TRBD1 (5 bases). The chain's CDR3 is CASSLSTGTGEAFF. CDR3 DNA sequence: TGCGCCAGCAGCTTGTCAACCGGGACTGGTGAAGCTTTCTTT.